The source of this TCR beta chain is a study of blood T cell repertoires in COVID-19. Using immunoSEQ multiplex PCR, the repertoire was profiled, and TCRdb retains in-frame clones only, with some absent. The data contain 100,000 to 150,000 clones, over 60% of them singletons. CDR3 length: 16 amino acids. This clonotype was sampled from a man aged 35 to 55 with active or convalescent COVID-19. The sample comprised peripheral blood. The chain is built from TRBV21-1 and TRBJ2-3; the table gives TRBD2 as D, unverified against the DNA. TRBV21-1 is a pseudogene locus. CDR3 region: CASSRAGGPLTDTQYF. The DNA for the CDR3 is TGTGCCAGCAGCCGAGCGGGAGGGCCTCTCACAGATACGCAGTATTTT.